These T cell receptor beta chains were read from a single sample in a study of shared T cell receptors in the human thymus. Produced via immunoSEQ multiplex PCR; TCRdb's table is partial and in-frame only. The table includes more than 300,000 clones, 95% detected once. Source material: thymocytes. Source of these receptors: a human donor. Both conserved end residues are part of each CDR3. A D gene is named only where the DNA matches it firmly. Some rows mark clone size as missing; the rest say once, few, many or name a class of expanded clone.

D: -
V: TRBV14
J: TRBJ1-2
size: -
CDR3: CASSREQGYDYGYTF
DNA: TGTGCCAGCAGCCGCGAACAGGGTTATGACTATGGCTACACCTTC

D: -
V: TRBV7-2
J: TRBJ1-1
size: -
CDR3: CASSLVQGWNTEAFF
DNA: TGTGCCAGCAGCTTAGTGCAGGGGTGGAACACTGAAGCTTTCTTT

D: -
V: TRBV7-6
J: TRBJ2-1
size: -
CDR3: CASSPTFQGSSYNEQFF
DNA: TGTGCCAGCAGCCCAACTTTCCAGGGAAGCTCCTACAATGAGCAGTTCTTC

D: -
V: TRBV9
J: TRBJ1-4
size: -
CDR3: CASSAPGAEGANEKLFF
DNA: TGTGCCAGCAGCGCCCCGGGAGCCGAAGGGGCTAATGAAAAACTGTTTTTT

D: -
V: TRBV10-1
J: TRBJ2-1
size: -
CDR3: CASSEGRGSYNEQFF
DNA: TGCGCCAGCAGTGAGGGAAGGGGCTCCTACAATGAGCAGTTCTTC

D: -
V: TRBV5-1
J: TRBJ2-5
size: -
CDR3: CASSLGGRETQYF
DNA: TGCGCCAGCAGTCTTGGGGGCCGGGAGACCCAGTACTTC

D: -
V: TRBV28
J: TRBJ1-5
size: -
CDR3: CASRSPSMQPQHF
DNA: TGTGCCAGCAGATCCCCGTCGATGCAGCCCCAGCATTTT

D: -
V: TRBV6-5
J: TRBJ2-1
size: -
CDR3: CASNADPSSYNEQFF
DNA: TGTGCCAGCAATGCGGACCCAAGCTCCTACAATGAGCAGTTCTTC

D: -
V: TRBV28
J: TRBJ2-3
size: once
CDR3: CATRRRTTDTQYF
DNA: TGTGCCACCAGGAGGCGAACCACAGATACGCAGTATTTT

D: -
V: TRBV7-9
J: TRBJ2-1
size: once
CDR3: CASSSTGLPLYNEQFF
DNA: TGTGCCAGCAGCTCTACAGGGCTCCCATTGTACAATGAGCAGTTCTTC

D: -
V: TRBV28
J: TRBJ1-5
size: -
CDR3: CASSYPGSHDRLCNQPQHF
DNA: TGTGCCAGCAGTTACCCCGGGTCCCATGATCGTCTGTGCAATCAGCCCCAGCATTTT

D: TRBD1
V: TRBV10-2
J: TRBJ2-5
size: -
CDR3: CASSGDRGRETQYF
DNA: TGCGCCAGCAGTGGTGACAGGGGGCGAGAGACCCAGTACTTC

D: TRBD2
V: TRBV28
J: TRBJ2-1
size: -
CDR3: CASSCPGREAYNEQFF
DNA: TGTGCCAGCAGTTGCCCCGGGAGGGAGGCCTACAATGAGCAGTTCTTC

D: TRBD2
V: TRBV5-1
J: TRBJ2-1
size: -
CDR3: CASSLTSGSAFF
DNA: TGCGCCAGCAGCCTGACTAGCGGGAGTGCGTTCTTC

D: -
V: TRBV7-9
J: TRBJ2-7
size: -
CDR3: CASSFSYEQYF
DNA: TGTGCCAGCAGCTTTTCCTACGAGCAGTACTTC

D: TRBD1
V: TRBV30
J: TRBJ1-5
size: -
CDR3: CAWSTGQGGQPQHF
DNA: TGTGCCTGGAGTACCGGACAGGGGGGCCAGCCCCAGCATTTT